This T cell receptor (beta chain) was recovered during a study of T cell clusters in autoimmune cytopenias. Overall study findings and caveats: TRB repertoire shifts in secondary cytopenia and chronic lymphocytic leukemia mostly reflected lymphoma, not autoimmunity. Primary autoimmune cytopenia patients seemingly lacked the physiological T cell clusters found in healthy donors.

A word on this clonotype: The antigen remains undetermined.

Multiplex touch-down PCR amplified TRB using TRB-A and TRB-B pools in one tube. For each CDR3 protein, TCRdb gives one entry from its re-call of the multiplex PCR reads, without DNA. This sample's table has about 4,000 distinct CDR3 sequences. Germline lookup yields CDR1 SGHAT and CDR2 FQDESV (reference sequence). This CDR3 is built from 15 residues. Each sample's input was around 250 ng genomic DNA, 30,000 to 45,000 genome equivalents. These same data were also listed under a study on T cell repertoires in aging, cancer and after chemotherapy.

The source is a human donor in good health. The sample comprised peripheral blood. This chain joins TRBV11-1 and TRBJ2-1. CDR3 loop: CASSFQAGDLNEQFF.